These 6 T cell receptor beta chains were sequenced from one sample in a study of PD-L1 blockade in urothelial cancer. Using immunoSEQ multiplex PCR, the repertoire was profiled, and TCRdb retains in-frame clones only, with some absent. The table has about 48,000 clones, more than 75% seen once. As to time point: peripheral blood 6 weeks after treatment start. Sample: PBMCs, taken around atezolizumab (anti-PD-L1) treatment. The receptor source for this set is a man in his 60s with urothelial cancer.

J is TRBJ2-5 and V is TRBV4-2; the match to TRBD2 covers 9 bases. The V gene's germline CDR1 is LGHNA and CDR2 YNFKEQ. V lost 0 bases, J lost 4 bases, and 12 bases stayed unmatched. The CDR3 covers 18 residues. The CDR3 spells CASSQEGGRAGGRETQYF. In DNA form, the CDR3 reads TGTGCCAGCAGCCAAGAGGGGGGCCGGGCGGGGGGGAGAGAGACCCAGTACTTC.

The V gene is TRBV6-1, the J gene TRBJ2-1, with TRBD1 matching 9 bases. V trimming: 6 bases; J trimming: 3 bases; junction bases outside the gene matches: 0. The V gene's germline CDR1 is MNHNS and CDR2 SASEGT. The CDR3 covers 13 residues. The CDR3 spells CASRDRGYNEQFF. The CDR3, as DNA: TGTGCCAGCAGGGACAGGGGCTACAATGAGCAGTTCTTC.

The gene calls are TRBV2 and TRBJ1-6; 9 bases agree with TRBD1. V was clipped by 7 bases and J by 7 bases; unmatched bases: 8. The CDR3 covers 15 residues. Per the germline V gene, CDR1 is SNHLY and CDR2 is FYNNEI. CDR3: CASKTGTGRNSPLHF. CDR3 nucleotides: TGTGCCAGCAAAACCGGGACAGGGAGGAATTCACCCCTCCACTTT.

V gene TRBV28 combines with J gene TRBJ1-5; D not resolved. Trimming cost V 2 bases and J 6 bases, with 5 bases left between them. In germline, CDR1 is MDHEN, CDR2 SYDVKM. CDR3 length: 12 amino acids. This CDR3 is CASSLPGQPQHF. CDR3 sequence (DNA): TGTGCCAGCAGTTTACCAGGTCAGCCCCAGCATTTT.

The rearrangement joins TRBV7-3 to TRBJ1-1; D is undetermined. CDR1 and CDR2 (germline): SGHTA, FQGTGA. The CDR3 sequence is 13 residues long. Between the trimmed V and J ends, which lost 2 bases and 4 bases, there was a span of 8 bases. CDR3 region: CASSLAPSTEAFF. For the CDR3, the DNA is TGTGCCAGCAGCTTAGCCCCTAGCACTGAAGCTTTCTTT.

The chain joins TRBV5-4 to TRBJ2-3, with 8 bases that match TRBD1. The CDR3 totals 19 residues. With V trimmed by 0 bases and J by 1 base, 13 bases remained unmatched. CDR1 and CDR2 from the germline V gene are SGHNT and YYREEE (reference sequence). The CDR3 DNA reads TGTGCCAGCAGCTTGGCCCAGGGGGCGATGAGGGGGGGCACAGATACGCAGTATTTT. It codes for CASSLAQGAMRGGTDTQYF.